The 8 T cell receptor beta chains in this list originate from one sample, sequenced in a study of shared clonotypes between healthy human individuals. Produced via immunoSEQ multiplex PCR; TCRdb's table is partial and in-frame only. The sample holds 1,500,000 or so clones, 98% seen once. Sample: naive CD4+ T cells sorted from blood. Noted subset: CD45RA+ positively selected. These receptors were taken from a young man in good health.

The V call is TRBV6-4, the J call TRBJ2-7; the D is unclear. The CDR3 runs to 13 residues. The V gene lost 2 bases and the J gene lost 10 bases, with 15 bases spanning the gap. From germline, CDR1 is MRHNA and CDR2 SNTAGT. The CDR3 region has the DNA TGTGCCAGCAGTGACCACCCAACGGCGTTACAGTACTTC. Protein product: CASSDHPTALQYF.

The chain couples TRBV5-5 to TRBJ1-2; the D is unclear. This CDR3 spans 15 amino acids. Trimming removed 0 bases at V and 1 base at J, with 10 bases between. CDR1 and CDR2 from the germline V gene are SGHKS and YYEKEE (reference sequence). CDR3 sequence: CASSLVGTINYGYTF. The CDR3 nucleotides are TGTGCCAGCAGCTTGGTTGGCACGATTAACTATGGCTACACCTTC.

The chain carries TRBV7-9 and TRBJ2-6; no definite D call. Germline CDR1 SEHNR, CDR2 FQNEAQ (reference sequence). The length of the CDR3 is 15 residues. V gave up 4 bases and J gave up 2 bases, with 9 bases separating them. The CDR3 region is CASSYEVAGANVLTF. The CDR3 DNA reads TGTGCCAGCAGCTACGAGGTAGCTGGGGCCAACGTCCTGACTTTC.

The CDR3 here is CASSLGPIGEQFF. CDR3 nucleotides: TGTGCCAGCAGCTTGGGCCCTATAGGTGAGCAGTTCTTC. V usage is TRBV5-5 and J usage is TRBJ2-1; D unresolved. The V end lost 0 bases, the J end lost 9 bases, and 10 bases lay between the germline ends. From germline, CDR1 is SGHKS and CDR2 YYEKEE (reference sequence). CDR3 size: 13 residues. Looking up the rest from reference TRBV5-5 and TRBJ2-1 gives the full variable domain: DAGVTQSPTHLIKTRGQQVTLRCSPISGHKSVSWYQQVLGQGPQFIFQYYEKEERGRGNFPDRFSARQFPNYSSELNVNALLLGDSALYLCASSLGPIGEQFFGPGTRLTVL.

The chain has TRBV4-1 and TRBJ2-6, with 8 nucleotides matching TRBD1. V was clipped by 0 bases and J by 2 bases; unmatched bases: 9. Germline V CDR1 and CDR2: MGHRA, YSYEKL. The CDR3 is 19 amino acids. The DNA for the CDR3 is TGCGCCAGCAGCCAAGAAGGCCAGGGGGCTATAACTGGGGCCAACGTCCTGACTTTC. This gives the protein CASSQEGQGAITGANVLTF.

This chain connects TRBV14 to TRBJ2-5; no clear D gene. Trimming took off 4 bases at V and 4 bases at J, with 7 bases between the two ends. Per germline, CDR1 SGHDN and CDR2 FVKESK. This CDR3 has 12 residues. CDR3 sequence reads: CASSRLLETQYF. The CDR3 DNA sequence: TGTGCCAGCAGCCGCCTCTTAGAGACCCAGTACTTC.

This rearrangement joins TRBV27 to TRBJ2-5; possible D gene TRBD1, 6 bases. This CDR3 spans 13 amino acids. CDR1 and CDR2 from the germline V gene are MNHEY and SMNVEV (reference sequence). Trimming pared 7 bases from V and 6 bases from J, leaving 15 bases between. The CDR3 nucleotides are TGTGCCAGCAACCAACAGGGAACAAAGACCCAGTACTTC. It codes for CASNQQGTKTQYF.

Comment on this clone: This same CDR3 is encoded by further DNA sequences in the sample. This chain connects TRBV6-6 to TRBJ2-7; D tentatively reads TRBD1 or TRBD2 (5 bases each). V was pared by 0 bases and J by 7 bases, with 7 bases between. The CDR3 consists of 12 residues. Germline V gives CDR1 MNHNY, CDR2 SVGAGI (reference sequence). The CDR3 region is CASSYSGEEQYF. CDR3 nucleotide sequence: TGTGCCAGCAGTTACTCAGGGGAGGAGCAGTACTTC.